These 30 T cell receptor beta chains came from one sample sequenced in a study of cytomegalovirus exposure and HLA in healthy donors. PCR used 60 Vbeta primers and 13 Jbeta primers. Clones were sequenced by immunoSEQ multiplex PCR, and TCRdb holds only the in-frame ones, with some missing. This sample's table has about 54,000 clones. The sample consisted of PBMCs. The receptors derive from a middle-aged woman in good health and CMV-seronegative.

This chain uses TRBV5-1 with TRBJ2-6, with a possible D match to TRBD2 (5 bases). CDR3 length: 17 residues. Germline CDR1 SGHRS, CDR2 YFSETQ. Deletions cut 4 bases from V and 1 base from J, with 15 bases between. The CDR3 sequence is CASSEGTFSSGANVLTF. The DNA for the CDR3 is TGCGCCAGCAGCGAGGGTACCTTCTCTTCTGGGGCCAACGTCCTGACTTTC.

This rearrangement joins TRBV20-1 to TRBJ2-5, with D possibly being TRBD2 (5 bases). Trimming cost V 6 bases and J 5 bases, with 10 bases left between them. The CDR3 runs to 11 residues. Germline V gene data show CDR1 as DFQATT and CDR2 as SNEGSKA (reference sequence). The CDR3 protein is CSALRGETQYF. The CDR3 DNA is TGCAGTGCCTTGAGAGGGGAGACCCAGTACTTC.

V gene TRBV4-1 combines with J gene TRBJ2-7, with D possibly matching TRBD1 (5 bases). V was cut by 3 bases and J by 2 bases, with 11 bases left in between. Looked up from germline, CDR1 is MGHRA and CDR2 is YSYEKL. CDR3 length equals 14 residues. CDR3 in amino acids: CASSQVTDTYEQYF. Written as DNA, the CDR3 is TGCGCCAGCAGCCAGGTGACAGACACCTACGAGCAGTACTTC.

The chain carries TRBV19 and TRBJ1-3; no definite D call. This CDR3 spans 18 amino acids. Trimming removed 3 bases from V and 0 bases from J, with 18 bases in between. The germline V gene has CDR1 LNHDA and CDR2 SQIVND (reference sequence). CDR3: CASSMATGGLHSGNTIYF. DNA of the CDR3: TGTGCCAGTAGTATGGCCACTGGAGGGTTACACTCTGGAAACACCATATATTTT.

This rearrangement joins TRBV28 to TRBJ1-5; D is ambiguous. Germline V gives CDR1 MDHEN, CDR2 SYDVKM. CDR3 length: 12 amino acids. The V and J ends lost 6 bases and 5 bases respectively, with 8 bases between them. The CDR3 loop is CASSQRDQPQHF. CDR3 DNA: TGTGCCAGCAGCCAACGGGATCAGCCCCAGCATTTT.

The rearrangement links TRBV7-2 to TRBJ1-1; D ambiguous. This CDR3 spans 14 amino acids. CDR1 and CDR2 (germline): SGHTA, FQGNSA. Trimming left V 5 bases short and J 2 bases short, with 12 bases between. The CDR3 DNA is TGTGCCAGCAGCCACAGTACCCCAAACACTGAAGCTTTCTTT. This codes for CASSHSTPNTEAFF. The full variable domain, completed using reference TRBV7-2 and TRBJ1-1, is GAGVSQSPSNKVTEKGKDVELRCDPISGHTALYWYRQSLGQGLEFLIYFQGNSAPDKSGLPSDRFSAERTGGSVSTLTIQRTQQEDSAVYLCASSHSTPNTEAFFGQGTRLTVV.

V is TRBV7-2 and J is TRBJ2-3, with 8 positions matching TRBD2. The trim removed 5 bases at V and 6 bases at J, leaving 7 bases unmatched. Looked up from germline, CDR1 is SGHTA and CDR2 is FQGNSA. This CDR3 spans 14 amino acids. The CDR3 DNA follows: TGTGCCAGCAGCCCTGGGACTAGGGGTGATACGCAGTATTTT. Encoded protein: CASSPGTRGDTQYF. The whole variable domain, remainder taken from reference TRBV7-2 and TRBJ2-3, is GAGVSQSPSNKVTEKGKDVELRCDPISGHTALYWYRQSLGQGLEFLIYFQGNSAPDKSGLPSDRFSAERTGGSVSTLTIQRTQQEDSAVYLCASSPGTRGDTQYFGPGTRLTVL.

This rearrangement joins TRBV2 to TRBJ2-7, with D possibly matching TRBD1 (5 bases). Germline V gene sequence: CDR1 SNHLY, CDR2 FYNNEI. The CDR3 runs to 13 residues. V was cut by 7 bases and J by 6 bases, with 16 bases left in between. The CDR3 DNA follows: TGTGCCAGCACACCAGGTTGGGGCGGCGAGCAGTACTTC. It is translated as CASTPGWGGEQYF.

This chain connects TRBV30 to TRBJ1-2; maybe TRBD1 (6 bases). The V gene's germline CDR1 is GTSNPN and CDR2 SVGIG (reference sequence). The CDR3 has 17 amino acids. V was pared by 2 bases and J by 0 bases, with 19 bases between. The CDR3 DNA sequence: TGTGCCTGGAGTTCCCCACCCGGGACACCGACTAACTATGGCTACACCTTC. Protein: CAWSSPPGTPTNYGYTF. Full variable domain (rest looked up from reference TRBV30 and TRBJ1-2): SQTIHQWPATLVQPVGSPLSLECTVEGTSNPNLYWYRQAAGRGLQLLFYSVGIGQISSEVPQNLSASRPQDRQFILSSKKLLLSDSGFYLCAWSSPPGTPTNYGYTFGSGTRLTVV.

DNA for the CDR3: TGCAGCGTATCACAAGAAAACTATGGCTACACCTTC. It yields the protein CSVSQENYGYTF. This chain connects TRBV29-1 to TRBJ1-2; D unresolved. The CDR3 is made up of 12 amino acids. Germline V lookup: CDR1 SQVTM, CDR2 ANQGSEA. V lost 6 bases, J lost 2 bases, and 10 bases lay in between.

This rearrangement joins TRBV6-5 to TRBJ1-5; 7 nucleotides agree with TRBD1. This CDR3 region has 15 residues. Germline V lookup: CDR1 MNHEY, CDR2 SVGAGI. Trimming took 5 bases from V and 2 from J; bases not matched to a gene: 6. CDR3 nucleotides: TGTGCCAGCAGTAGCCGGGACAGCCGCAATCAGCCCCAGCATTTT. Its protein product is CASSSRDSRNQPQHF.

The chain recombines TRBV27 with TRBJ2-7; D possibly corresponds to TRBD2 (6 bases). The germline V gene has CDR1 MNHEY and CDR2 SMNVEV (reference sequence). The CDR3 extends over 17 amino acids. V lost 0 bases to trimming and J lost 2 bases, with 17 bases between them. CDR3 in DNA: TGTGCCAGCAGTTTATCAAGGACTACAAAGTCTACCTACGAGCAGTACTTC. Encoded protein: CASSLSRTTKSTYEQYF.

V is TRBV2 and J is TRBJ1-1; D possibly corresponds to TRBD1 (5 bases). The germline V and J ends were trimmed by 4 bases and 1 base, with 22 bases remaining between them. The CDR3 consists of 18 residues. Germline V gene lookup returns CDR1 SNHLY and CDR2 FYNNEI. The CDR3 DNA follows: TGTGCCAGCAGTGGGGGGGGACCTCACGGTGGGGAGAACACTGAAGCTTTCTTT. Protein product: CASSGGGPHGGENTEAFF.

The chain carries TRBV29-1 and TRBJ1-1; 9 bases fit TRBD1. The trim removed 6 bases at V and 5 bases at J, leaving 7 bases unmatched. The germline gives CDR1 SQVTM, CDR2 ANQGSEA. The CDR3 spans 13 residues. Here the CDR3 reads CSVTMTGGTEAFF. The CDR3 coding sequence is TGCAGCGTAACCATGACAGGGGGGACTGAAGCTTTCTTT.

V usage is TRBV2 and J usage is TRBJ1-5; 8 bases match TRBD1. The germline V gene encodes CDR1 SNHLY and CDR2 FYNNEI. V trimming: 6 bases; J trimming: 1 base; junction bases outside the gene matches: 5. The CDR3 is 15 amino acids. In nucleotides, the CDR3 is TGTGCCAGCAGGCCCGGGACAGGAAGCAATCAGCCCCAGCATTTT. Residues: CASRPGTGSNQPQHF. The full variable domain, in which reference TRBV2 and TRBJ1-5 provide the parts outside the CDR3, is EPEVTQTPSHQVTQMGQEVILRCVPISNHLYFYWYRQILGQKVEFLVSFYNNEISEKSEIFDDQFSVERPDGSNFTLKIRSTKLEDSAMYFCASRPGTGSNQPQHFGDGTRLSIL.

The genes are TRBV28 and TRBJ1-5; D gene ambiguous. The CDR3 runs 12 residues. With 3 bases removed from V and 15 bases from J, the gap between germline ends came to 15 bases. Germline CDR1 reads MDHEN; CDR2 reads SYDVKM. The chain's CDR3 is CASSFSGLGLHF. The CDR3 DNA reads TGTGCCAGCAGTTTCTCGGGGTTGGGCCTGCATTTT.

The rearrangement links TRBV19 to TRBJ1-1; D remains ambiguous. The CDR3 totals 13 residues. Trimming cost V 5 bases and J 2 bases, with 9 bases left between them. From germline, CDR1 is LNHDA and CDR2 SQIVND (reference sequence). CDR3 coding DNA: TGTGCCAGTAGTGCCAACTCAAACACTGAAGCTTTCTTT. Its protein product is CASSANSNTEAFF.

V and J are TRBV18 and TRBJ1-2, with a weak D call TRBD1 (6 bases). Germline CDR1 is KGHSH and CDR2 is LQKENI. CDR3 length equals 13 residues. Trimming removed 3 bases from V and 7 bases from J, with 12 bases in between. CDR3 DNA sequence: TGTGCCAGCTCACCCGACAGGCCAGGTGGCTACACCTTC. Protein: CASSPDRPGGYTF.

The chain recombines TRBV7-8 with TRBJ1-1, with 7 bases fitting TRBD1. Trimming at V came to 3 bases and at J to 1 base, leaving 2 bases not matched to a gene. The CDR3 runs to 14 residues. CDR1 is SGHVS, CDR2 FQNEAQ, per germline. The CDR3 nucleotides are TGTGCCAGCAGCTTGGGACAGTCGAACACTGAAGCTTTCTTT. It is translated as CASSLGQSNTEAFF.

The rearrangement links TRBV5-1 to TRBJ2-3; 14 bases fit TRBD2. In germline, CDR1 is SGHRS, CDR2 YFSETQ. V lost 4 bases, J lost 6 bases, and 7 bases stayed unmatched. The CDR3 contains 16 residues. The CDR3 loop reads CASSLSGTSGGDTQYF. Written as DNA, the CDR3 is TGCGCCAGCAGCCTCTCCGGGACTAGCGGGGGTGATACGCAGTATTTT.

The CDR3 region is CASSLRDRVNYGYTF. As DNA, the CDR3 is TGTGCCAGCAGCTTAAGGGACAGGGTCAATTATGGCTACACCTTC. This chain uses TRBV11-2 with TRBJ1-2; 9 nucleotides align to TRBD1. CDR1 SGHAT and CDR2 FQNNGV come from the germline V gene. The CDR3 extends over 15 amino acids. With 2 bases clipped from V and 5 bases from J, the junction kept 6 bases outside the gene matches.

The chain couples TRBV7-2 to TRBJ1-6; tentatively, D is TRBD1 (6 bases). Trimming shortened V by 4 bases and J by 13 bases, and 17 bases separated the two germline ends. Germline V lookup: CDR1 SGHTA, CDR2 FQGNSA. This CDR3 comprises 14 residues. The CDR3 protein is CASSSTGPHRPLHF. CDR3 in DNA: TGTGCCAGCAGCTCGACAGGACCACATAGGCCCCTCCACTTT.

V gene TRBV7-2 combines with J gene TRBJ1-3, with 8 bases fitting TRBD1. Germline CDR1 is SGHTA and CDR2 is FQGNSA. The V gene end was trimmed by 5 bases and the J gene end by 1 base; junction bases not matched to a gene: 7. There are 16 residues in the CDR3. The CDR3: CASSQTGATSGNTIYF. Here the CDR3 DNA reads TGTGCCAGCAGCCAGACAGGGGCGACTTCTGGAAACACCATATATTTT. Full variable domain (outside the CDR3, taken from reference TRBV7-2 and TRBJ1-3): GAGVSQSPSNKVTEKGKDVELRCDPISGHTALYWYRQSLGQGLEFLIYFQGNSAPDKSGLPSDRFSAERTGGSVSTLTIQRTQQEDSAVYLCASSQTGATSGNTIYFGEGSWLTVV.

The gene calls are TRBV11-2 and TRBJ2-2; TRBD1 might be the D (5 bases). The CDR3 totals 16 residues. The V gene's germline CDR1 is SGHAT and CDR2 FQNNGV. The V end was cut by 2 bases, the J end by 4 bases, with 14 bases between. CDR3: CASSLQSGRATGELFF. CDR3 sequence (DNA): TGTGCCAGCAGCTTACAGTCGGGCAGGGCCACCGGGGAGCTGTTTTTT.

The gene calls are TRBV19 and TRBJ1-5, with D tentatively TRBD1 (5 bases). The CDR3 covers 13 residues. The V gene's germline CDR1 is LNHDA and CDR2 SQIVND (reference sequence). Trimming left V 4 bases short and J 6 bases short, with 10 bases between. The CDR3 coding sequence is TGTGCCAGTAGTACCGCAGGGTTTCAGCCCCAGCATTTT. Protein product: CASSTAGFQPQHF.

V gene TRBV7-9 combines with J gene TRBJ2-2; weak D call: TRBD2 (5 bases). This CDR3 has 15 amino acids. Trimming took off 5 bases at V and 1 base at J, with 11 bases between the two ends. Germline lookup yields CDR1 SEHNR and CDR2 FQNEAQ (reference sequence). CDR3 coding DNA: TGTGCCAGCAGCCCCTCCAGCGGGAACACCGGGGAGCTGTTTTTT. Translation: CASSPSSGNTGELFF.

The chain uses TRBV19 and TRBJ2-1, with 12 bases matching TRBD2. The CDR3 totals 15 residues. The ends lost 5 bases at V and 6 bases at J; junction bases unmatched: 5. The germline gives CDR1 LNHDA, CDR2 SQIVND (reference sequence). CDR3 sequence: CASSLAGGPLNEQFF. The CDR3 DNA reads as TGTGCCAGTAGTCTAGCGGGGGGGCCTCTCAATGAGCAGTTCTTC.

V is TRBV29-1 and J is TRBJ2-5, with 8 bases matching TRBD1. Germline CDR1 reads SQVTM; CDR2 reads ANQGSEA. V lost 8 bases, J lost 2 bases, and 4 bases stayed unmatched. This CDR3 region has 12 residues. The CDR3 loop reads CSTGQGQETQYF. CDR3 DNA: TGCAGCACCGGACAGGGTCAAGAGACCCAGTACTTC.

The genes are TRBV5-1 and TRBJ1-6; D is undetermined. CDR1 is SGHRS, CDR2 YFSETQ, per germline. V lost 1 base and J lost 7, with 6 bases in between. This CDR3 spans 13 amino acids. The CDR3 bases are TGCGCCAGCAGCTTGCTAGCGAATTCACCCCTCCACTTT. It encodes CASSLLANSPLHF.

V usage is TRBV18 and J usage is TRBJ2-5; 11 nucleotides align to TRBD2. V shed 6 bases and J 5 bases; nucleotides not matched to a gene: 14. CDR1 is KGHSH, CDR2 LQKENI, per germline. This CDR3 is built from 17 residues. CDR3 nucleotide sequence: TGTGCCAGCTCCGTGGGCACTAGCGGGAGCGGGAGTGAGACCCAGTACTTC. This translates into CASSVGTSGSGSETQYF.